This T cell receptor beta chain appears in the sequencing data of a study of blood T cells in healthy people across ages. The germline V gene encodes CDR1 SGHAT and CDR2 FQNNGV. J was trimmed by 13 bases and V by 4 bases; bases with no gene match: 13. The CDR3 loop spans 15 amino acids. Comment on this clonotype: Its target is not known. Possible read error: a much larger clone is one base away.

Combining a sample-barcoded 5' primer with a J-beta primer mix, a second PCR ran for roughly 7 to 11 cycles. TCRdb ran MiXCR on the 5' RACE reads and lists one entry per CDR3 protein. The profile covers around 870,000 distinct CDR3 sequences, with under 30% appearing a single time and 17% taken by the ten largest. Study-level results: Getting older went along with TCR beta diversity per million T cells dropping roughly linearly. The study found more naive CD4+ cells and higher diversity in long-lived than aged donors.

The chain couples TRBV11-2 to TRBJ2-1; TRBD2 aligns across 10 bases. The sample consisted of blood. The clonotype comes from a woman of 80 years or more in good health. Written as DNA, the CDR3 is TGTGCCAGCAGCTCCGGACTAGCGGTCCAAGAGACCCAGTTCTTC. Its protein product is CASSSGLAVQETQFF.